This T cell receptor beta chain was identified in a study of blood T cell repertoires in COVID-19. About the study: PBMCs, B-cell-depleted T cells, or T cells provided the cDNA or gDNA that made up the material.

Cohorts were assigned according to the clinical history that participants reported. Data came from immunoSEQ multiplex PCR; TCRdb stores just in-frame clones and leaves some out. The table shows 280,000 or so clones, with approximately 88% occurring only once. This CDR3 contains 16 residues. Germline lookup yields CDR1 KGHSH and CDR2 LQKENI. The V and J ends lost 3 bases and 2 bases, in that order; junction bases with no gene match: 7. What was sequenced was PBMCs or T cells enriched from blood (not recorded which). The clonotype originates from a woman in her forties who had recovered from COVID-19. V and J are TRBV18 and TRBJ2-1; TRBD2 agrees at 7 bases. CDR3 protein: CASSPSRGVPYNEQFF. The DNA for the CDR3 is TGTGCCAGCTCACCCTCACGGGGGGTCCCCTACAATGAGCAGTTCTTC.